This TCR beta chain came from a study of T-cell memory formation after mild COVID-19. Findings and limits, study-wide: Contracting CD4+ clones were located mainly in CM and EM, and CD8+ clones in EMRA. There was no confirmation that second-wave clones peaking on day 37 were SARS-CoV-2 specific.

This clonotype was observed a few times. What it binds is not known. Trimming pared 1 base from V and 5 bases from J, leaving 8 bases between. Germline V CDR1 and CDR2: SGHVS, FQNEAQ. This CDR3 comprises 14 residues. The TCR alpha and TCR beta cDNA libraries, bearing sample barcodes and UMIs, were generated by 5'RACE using constant-segment primers. TCRdb reprocessed the 5' RACE reads with MiXCR, giving one entry per CDR3 protein. The sample holds under 450,000 distinct CDR3 sequences, 20% to 30% seen once. This chain links TRBV7-8 with TRBJ2-2; D is undetermined. Sequences were obtained from PBMCs or a T cell subset sorted from them (not recorded which). This clonotype was obtained from an adult woman who had mild COVID-19 (a few samples of this study predate the infection). Cell type and time point are not known. The CDR3 DNA reads TGTGCCAGCAGCTTAGACGGAGTAACCGGGGAGCTGTTTTTT. Amino acid sequence: CASSLDGVTGELFF.